A selection of T cell receptor beta chains follows, all from one sample in a study of CD8 T cells in Susac syndrome. TCRdb re-called the immunoSEQ multiplex PCR reads through MiXCR, storing one row per CDR3 protein. The profile shows about 120,000 distinct CDR3 sequences, 94% of them singletons. Sequenced material: CD4+ T cells from PBMCs. Receptors originate from a human donor in good health. The CDR3 runs from the conserved cysteine through the conserved F or W. The order of the fields is clone size, J gene, V gene, D gene, CDR3 protein, CDR3 DNA. The D gene is left open where the match is weak. Size values are once, few and many counts, or a class for expanded clones, and some rows have none.

clone_size: .; j_call: TRBJ2-6; v_call: TRBV2; d_call: .; cdr3_aa: CASSEGGYSGANVLTF; cdr3_nt: TGTGCCAGCAGTGAAGGGGGTTACTCTGGGGCCAACGTCCTGACTTTC
clone_size: .; j_call: TRBJ2-7; v_call: TRBV27; d_call: .; cdr3_aa: CASSFGSKSYEQYF; cdr3_nt: TGTGCCAGCAGTTTTGGCAGCAAGTCCTACGAGCAGTACTTC
clone_size: .; j_call: TRBJ2-5; v_call: TRBV28; d_call: .; cdr3_aa: CASSFVNQETQYF; cdr3_nt: TGTGCCAGCAGTTTTGTTAATCAAGAGACCCAGTACTTC
clone_size: .; j_call: TRBJ2-1; v_call: TRBV30; d_call: .; cdr3_aa: CAWSPTGEHNEQFF; cdr3_nt: TGTGCCTGGAGTCCCACGGGGGAACACAATGAGCAGTTCTTC
clone_size: .; j_call: TRBJ2-5; v_call: TRBV28; d_call: .; cdr3_aa: CASSLPGDQETQYF; cdr3_nt: TGTGCCAGCAGTTTACCAGGCGACCAAGAGACCCAGTACTTC
clone_size: .; j_call: TRBJ2-7; v_call: TRBV6-1; d_call: .; cdr3_aa: CASSRQGGSNEQYF; cdr3_nt: TGTGCCAGCAGTCGACAGGGAGGGTCTAACGAGCAGTACTTC
clone_size: few; j_call: TRBJ2-7; v_call: TRBV6-1; d_call: .; cdr3_aa: CASRDHRATYEQYF; cdr3_nt: TGTGCCAGCAGAGACCACAGGGCTACCTACGAGCAGTACTTC
clone_size: once; j_call: TRBJ2-7; v_call: TRBV6-2/TRBV6-3; d_call: .; cdr3_aa: CAGLIGQYEQYF; cdr3_nt: TGTGCCGGCCTTATCGGACAGTACGAGCAGTACTTC
clone_size: .; j_call: TRBJ2-1; v_call: TRBV6-2/TRBV6-3; d_call: TRBD2; cdr3_aa: CASSYISSGRAFSYNEQFF; cdr3_nt: TGTGCCAGCAGTTACATCTCTAGCGGGAGGGCCTTCTCCTACAATGAGCAGTTCTTC
clone_size: .; j_call: TRBJ2-3; v_call: TRBV29-1; d_call: .; cdr3_aa: CSVFELARDPDTQYF; cdr3_nt: TGCAGCGTCTTCGAACTAGCACGGGATCCAGATACGCAGTATTTT
clone_size: .; j_call: TRBJ2-7; v_call: TRBV20-1; d_call: .; cdr3_aa: CSASGRSYEQYF; cdr3_nt: TGCAGTGCTAGTGGGCGAAGCTACGAGCAGTACTTC
clone_size: .; j_call: TRBJ1-2; v_call: TRBV9; d_call: .; cdr3_aa: CASSAPPLQSSGYTF; cdr3_nt: TGTGCCAGCAGCGCCCCCCCCCTACAGAGCTCTGGCTACACCTTC
clone_size: .; j_call: TRBJ1-5; v_call: TRBV29-1; d_call: .; cdr3_aa: CSVREGPDQPQHF; cdr3_nt: TGCAGCGTAAGGGAGGGTCCCGATCAGCCCCAGCATTTT
clone_size: once; j_call: TRBJ1-1; v_call: TRBV6-1; d_call: .; cdr3_aa: CASSGIMNTEAFF; cdr3_nt: TGTGCCAGCAGCGGTATTATGAACACTGAAGCTTTCTTT
clone_size: .; j_call: TRBJ1-3; v_call: TRBV7-9; d_call: .; cdr3_aa: CASSRGGGQPGNTIYF; cdr3_nt: TGTGCCAGCAGCAGAGGGGGAGGCCAGCCGGGAAACACCATATATTTT
clone_size: .; j_call: TRBJ1-2; v_call: TRBV7-9; d_call: .; cdr3_aa: CASSTAGRQEMGGYTF; cdr3_nt: TGTGCCAGCAGCACAGCCGGACGACAGGAAATGGGTGGCTACACCTTC
clone_size: .; j_call: TRBJ2-7; v_call: TRBV6-2/TRBV6-3; d_call: TRBD1; cdr3_aa: CASSWPGQGAGEQYF; cdr3_nt: TGTGCCAGCAGTTGGCCGGGACAGGGGGCCGGTGAGCAGTACTTC
clone_size: .; j_call: TRBJ2-1; v_call: TRBV10-3; d_call: .; cdr3_aa: CAISKVNEQFF; cdr3_nt: TGTGCCATCAGTAAGGTCAATGAGCAGTTCTTC
clone_size: .; j_call: TRBJ1-6; v_call: TRBV28; d_call: .; cdr3_aa: CASGESSYNSPLHF; cdr3_nt: TGTGCCAGCGGTGAGAGCTCCTATAATTCACCCCTCCACTTT
clone_size: .; j_call: TRBJ2-4; v_call: TRBV20-1; d_call: TRBD2; cdr3_aa: CSARAGGSMAKNIQYF; cdr3_nt: TGCAGTGCTAGAGCGGGAGGGTCTATGGCCAAAAACATTCAGTACTTC
clone_size: .; j_call: TRBJ2-1; v_call: TRBV18; d_call: .; cdr3_aa: CASSPLLMEDEQFF; cdr3_nt: TGTGCCAGCTCACCACTATTAATGGAGGACGAGCAGTTCTTC
clone_size: .; j_call: TRBJ1-1; v_call: TRBV7-2; d_call: TRBD1; cdr3_aa: CASRWTGVTEAFF; cdr3_nt: TGTGCCAGCAGATGGACAGGGGTCACTGAAGCTTTCTTT
clone_size: .; j_call: TRBJ2-3; v_call: TRBV28; d_call: TRBD1; cdr3_aa: CASSTGTGVPDTQYF; cdr3_nt: TGTGCCAGCAGCACCGGGACAGGGGTCCCAGATACGCAGTATTTT
clone_size: .; j_call: TRBJ2-5; v_call: TRBV25-1; d_call: .; cdr3_aa: CASSGPLHGTQYF; cdr3_nt: TGTGCCAGCAGTGGGCCCCTACACGGGACCCAGTACTTC
clone_size: .; j_call: TRBJ2-1; v_call: TRBV12-3/TRBV12-4; d_call: TRBD1; cdr3_aa: CASRPPGQGFYEQFF; cdr3_nt: TGTGCCAGCAGGCCCCCGGGACAGGGGTTCTATGAGCAGTTCTTC
clone_size: .; j_call: TRBJ1-1; v_call: TRBV20-1; d_call: .; cdr3_aa: CSAKKQVTEAFF; cdr3_nt: TGCAGTGCAAAAAAACAGGTTACCGAAGCTTTCTTT
clone_size: .; j_call: TRBJ2-1; v_call: TRBV7-2; d_call: .; cdr3_aa: CASSLSRGNEQFF; cdr3_nt: TGTGCCAGCAGCTTAAGCAGGGGCAATGAGCAGTTCTTC
clone_size: once; j_call: TRBJ2-5; v_call: TRBV7-9; d_call: .; cdr3_aa: CASSSSFSQYF; cdr3_nt: TGTGCCAGCAGCTCCTCTTTCTCCCAGTACTTC
clone_size: .; j_call: TRBJ1-1; v_call: TRBV29-1; d_call: TRBD1; cdr3_aa: CSGTGQLNTEAFF; cdr3_nt: TGCAGCGGAACGGGACAGTTGAACACTGAAGCTTTCTTT
clone_size: .; j_call: TRBJ2-7; v_call: TRBV5-1; d_call: .; cdr3_aa: CASSLAGSQGDEQYF; cdr3_nt: TGCGCCAGCAGCTTGGCCGGCTCTCAGGGCGACGAGCAGTACTTC
clone_size: .; j_call: TRBJ2-1; v_call: TRBV29-1; d_call: TRBD1; cdr3_aa: CSVTRTGNEQFF; cdr3_nt: TGCAGCGTTACACGGACAGGTAATGAGCAGTTCTTC
clone_size: .; j_call: TRBJ1-2; v_call: TRBV4-1; d_call: .; cdr3_aa: CASSQEPRVGNYGYTF; cdr3_nt: TGCGCCAGCAGCCAAGAGCCCAGGGTTGGGAACTATGGCTACACCTTC
clone_size: .; j_call: TRBJ1-5; v_call: TRBV27; d_call: .; cdr3_aa: CASGSGALHSNQPQHF; cdr3_nt: TGTGCCAGCGGGAGCGGGGCGCTTCATAGCAATCAGCCCCAGCATTTT
clone_size: .; j_call: TRBJ2-7; v_call: TRBV30; d_call: TRBD1; cdr3_aa: CAWSGNGRTGIYYEQYF; cdr3_nt: TGTGCCTGGAGCGGCAATGGAAGGACAGGGATTTACTACGAGCAGTACTTC
clone_size: .; j_call: TRBJ1-5; v_call: TRBV7-8; d_call: .; cdr3_aa: CASSLGPAEKPQHF; cdr3_nt: TGTGCCAGCAGCTTAGGACCCGCTGAGAAGCCCCAGCATTTT
clone_size: .; j_call: TRBJ2-4; v_call: TRBV18; d_call: .; cdr3_aa: CASSPPGNIQYF; cdr3_nt: TGTGCCAGCTCACCGCCAGGGAACATTCAGTACTTC
clone_size: .; j_call: TRBJ1-6; v_call: TRBV6-1; d_call: .; cdr3_aa: CASRNVPHSYNSPLHF; cdr3_nt: TGTGCCAGCAGGAACGTACCCCACTCCTATAATTCACCCCTCCACTTT
clone_size: .; j_call: TRBJ1-1; v_call: TRBV27; d_call: .; cdr3_aa: CASSARENTEAFF; cdr3_nt: TGTGCCAGCAGCGCCAGGGAGAACACTGAAGCTTTCTTT
clone_size: .; j_call: TRBJ2-1; v_call: TRBV20-1; d_call: .; cdr3_aa: CSARLIGRTYNEQFF; cdr3_nt: TGCAGTGCTAGGTTGATCGGGAGAACCTACAATGAGCAGTTCTTC
clone_size: .; j_call: TRBJ2-5; v_call: TRBV7-9; d_call: TRBD2; cdr3_aa: CASSLWDYQETQYF; cdr3_nt: TGTGCCAGCAGCTTGTGGGACTATCAAGAGACCCAGTACTTC